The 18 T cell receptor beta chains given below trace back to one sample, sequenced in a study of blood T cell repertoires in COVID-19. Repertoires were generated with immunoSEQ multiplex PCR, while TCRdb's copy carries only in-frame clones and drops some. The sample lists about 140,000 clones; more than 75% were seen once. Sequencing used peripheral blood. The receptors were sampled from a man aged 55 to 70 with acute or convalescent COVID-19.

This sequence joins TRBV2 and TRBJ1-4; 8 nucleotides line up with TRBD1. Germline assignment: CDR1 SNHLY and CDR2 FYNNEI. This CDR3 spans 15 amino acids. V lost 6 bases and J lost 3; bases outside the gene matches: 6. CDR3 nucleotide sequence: TGTGCCAGCAGCGAATTGACAGGGGCTAATGAAAAACTGTTTTTT. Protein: CASSELTGANEKLFF.

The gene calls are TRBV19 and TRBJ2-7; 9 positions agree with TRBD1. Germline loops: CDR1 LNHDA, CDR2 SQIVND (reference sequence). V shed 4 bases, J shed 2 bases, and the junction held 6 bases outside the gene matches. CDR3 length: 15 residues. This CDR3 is CASSNRGQGTYEQYF. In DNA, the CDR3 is TGTGCCAGTAGTAATAGGGGACAGGGTACCTACGAGCAGTACTTC.

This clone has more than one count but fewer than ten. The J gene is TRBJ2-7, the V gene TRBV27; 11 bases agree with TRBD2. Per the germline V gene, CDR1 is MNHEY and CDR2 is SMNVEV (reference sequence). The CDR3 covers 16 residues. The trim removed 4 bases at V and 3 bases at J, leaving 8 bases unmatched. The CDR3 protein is CASSYGRLAGFYEQYF. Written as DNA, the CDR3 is TGTGCCAGCAGTTACGGTAGACTAGCGGGGTTCTACGAGCAGTACTTC.

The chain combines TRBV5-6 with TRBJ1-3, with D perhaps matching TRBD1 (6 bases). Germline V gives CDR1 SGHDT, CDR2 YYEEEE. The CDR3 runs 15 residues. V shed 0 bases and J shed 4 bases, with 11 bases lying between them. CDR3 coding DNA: TGTGCCAGCAGCTTGGTGCAGGGGAGCGGAAACACCATATATTTT. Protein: CASSLVQGSGNTIYF.

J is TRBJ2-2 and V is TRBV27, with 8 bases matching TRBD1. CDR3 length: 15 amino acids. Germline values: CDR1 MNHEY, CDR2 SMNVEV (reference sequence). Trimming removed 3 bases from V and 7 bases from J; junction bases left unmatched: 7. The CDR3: CASSFMDRAHGELFF. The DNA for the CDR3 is TGTGCCAGCAGTTTTATGGACAGGGCTCACGGGGAGCTGTTTTTT.

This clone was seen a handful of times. The DNA of the CDR3 is TGTGCCTGGGATCCTACAGGGGGGGGCTACGAGCAGTACTTC. Protein product: CAWDPTGGGYEQYF. The chain employs TRBV30 and TRBJ2-7; a weak D match, TRBD1 (8 bases). Trimming removed 5 bases at V and 3 bases at J, with 17 bases between. Germline V gene sequence: CDR1 GTSNPN, CDR2 SVGIG (reference sequence). This CDR3 spans 14 amino acids.

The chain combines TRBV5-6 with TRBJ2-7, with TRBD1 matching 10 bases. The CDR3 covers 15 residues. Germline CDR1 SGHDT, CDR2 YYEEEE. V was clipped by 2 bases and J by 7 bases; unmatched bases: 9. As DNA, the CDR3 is TGTGCCAGCAGCTTCCCGGGACAGGGGTCGGGTGAGCAGTACTTC. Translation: CASSFPGQGSGEQYF. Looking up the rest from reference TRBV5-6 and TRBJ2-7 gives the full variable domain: DAGVTQSPTHLIKTRGQQVTLRCSPKSGHDTVSWYQQALGQGPQFIFQYYEEEERQRGNFPDRFSGHQFPNYSSELNVNALLLGDSALYLCASSFPGQGSGEQYFGPGTRLTVT.

The CDR3 loop is CASSPIGGRAVDTQYF. DNA of the CDR3: TGTGCCAGCAGCCCGATCGGCGGGAGGGCTGTAGATACGCAGTATTTT. The chain combines TRBV5-4 with TRBJ2-3; 9 positions match TRBD2. Germline V gene data show CDR1 as SGHNT and CDR2 as YYREEE (reference sequence). V lost 4 bases, J lost 5 bases, and 11 bases stayed unmatched. The CDR3 runs to 16 residues.

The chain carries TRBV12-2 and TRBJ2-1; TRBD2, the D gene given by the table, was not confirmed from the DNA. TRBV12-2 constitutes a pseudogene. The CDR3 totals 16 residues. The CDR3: CASRSPTSESYNEQFF. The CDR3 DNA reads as TGTGCAAGTCGCTCTCCCACTAGCGAGTCCTACAATGAGCAGTTCTTC.

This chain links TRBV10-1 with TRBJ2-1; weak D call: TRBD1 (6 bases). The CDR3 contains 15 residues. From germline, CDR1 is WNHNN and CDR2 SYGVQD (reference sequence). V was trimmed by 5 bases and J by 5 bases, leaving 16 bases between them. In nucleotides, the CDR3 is TGCGCCAGCAGTCCCGGGACAAGTAGGGACAATGAGCAGTTCTTC. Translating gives CASSPGTSRDNEQFF.

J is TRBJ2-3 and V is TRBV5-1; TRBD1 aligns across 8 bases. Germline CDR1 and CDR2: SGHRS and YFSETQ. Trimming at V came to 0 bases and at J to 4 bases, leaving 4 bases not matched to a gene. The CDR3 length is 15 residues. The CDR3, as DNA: TGCGCCAGCAGCTTGGCAGGGGGCAGCCCAGATACGCAGTATTTT. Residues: CASSLAGGSPDTQYF.

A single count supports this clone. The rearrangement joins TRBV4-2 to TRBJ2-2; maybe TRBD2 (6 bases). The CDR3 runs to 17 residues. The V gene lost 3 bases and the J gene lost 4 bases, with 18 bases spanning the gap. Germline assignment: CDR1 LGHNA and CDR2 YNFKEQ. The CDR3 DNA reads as TGTGCCAGCAGCCAGGACTACGGCGGTACGGGCACCGGGGAGCTGTTTTTT. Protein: CASSQDYGGTGTGELFF.

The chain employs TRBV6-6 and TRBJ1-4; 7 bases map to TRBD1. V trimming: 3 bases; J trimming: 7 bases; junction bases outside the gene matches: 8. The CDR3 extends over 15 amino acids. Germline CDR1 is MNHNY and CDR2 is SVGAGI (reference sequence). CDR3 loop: CASSYSWGQSEKLFF. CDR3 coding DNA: TGTGCCAGCAGTTATTCGTGGGGACAGTCTGAAAAACTGTTTTTT.

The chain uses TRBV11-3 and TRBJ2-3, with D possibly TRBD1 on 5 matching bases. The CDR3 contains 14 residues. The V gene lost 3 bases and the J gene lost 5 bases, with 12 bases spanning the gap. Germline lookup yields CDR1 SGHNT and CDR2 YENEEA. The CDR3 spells CASSFDGAQDTQYF. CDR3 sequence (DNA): TGTGCCAGCAGCTTCGATGGGGCGCAAGATACGCAGTATTTT.

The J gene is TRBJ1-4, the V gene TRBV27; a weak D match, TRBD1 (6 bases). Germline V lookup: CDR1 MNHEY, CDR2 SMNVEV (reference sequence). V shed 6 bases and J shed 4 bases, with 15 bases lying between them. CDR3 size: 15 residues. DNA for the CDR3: TGTGCCAGCAGGATGGACAGCTCGCTTAATGAAAAACTGTTTTTT. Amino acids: CASRMDSSLNEKLFF.

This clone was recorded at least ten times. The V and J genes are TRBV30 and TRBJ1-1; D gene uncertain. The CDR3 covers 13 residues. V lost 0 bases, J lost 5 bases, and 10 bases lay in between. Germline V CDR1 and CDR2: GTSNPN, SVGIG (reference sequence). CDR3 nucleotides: TGTGCCTGGAGTGTACCGGTGGAGACTGAAGCTTTCTTT. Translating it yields CAWSVPVETEAFF.

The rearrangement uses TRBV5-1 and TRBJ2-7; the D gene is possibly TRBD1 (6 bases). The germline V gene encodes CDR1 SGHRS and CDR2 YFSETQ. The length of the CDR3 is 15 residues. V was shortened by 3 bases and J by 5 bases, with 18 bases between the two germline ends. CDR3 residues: CASSSDGQPWDEQYF. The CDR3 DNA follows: TGCGCCAGCAGCTCAGACGGACAGCCTTGGGACGAGCAGTACTTC.

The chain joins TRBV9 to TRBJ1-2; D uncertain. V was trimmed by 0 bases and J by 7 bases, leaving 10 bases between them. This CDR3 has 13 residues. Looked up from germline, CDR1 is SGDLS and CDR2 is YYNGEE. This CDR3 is CASSVANPIGYTF. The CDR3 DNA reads TGTGCCAGCAGCGTAGCTAACCCCATTGGCTACACCTTC. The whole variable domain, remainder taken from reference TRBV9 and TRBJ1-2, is DSGVTQTPKHLITATGQRVTLRCSPRSGDLSVYWYQQSLDQGLQFLIQYYNGEERAKGNILERFSAQQFPDLHSELNLSSLELGDSALYFCASSVANPIGYTFGSGTRLTVV.